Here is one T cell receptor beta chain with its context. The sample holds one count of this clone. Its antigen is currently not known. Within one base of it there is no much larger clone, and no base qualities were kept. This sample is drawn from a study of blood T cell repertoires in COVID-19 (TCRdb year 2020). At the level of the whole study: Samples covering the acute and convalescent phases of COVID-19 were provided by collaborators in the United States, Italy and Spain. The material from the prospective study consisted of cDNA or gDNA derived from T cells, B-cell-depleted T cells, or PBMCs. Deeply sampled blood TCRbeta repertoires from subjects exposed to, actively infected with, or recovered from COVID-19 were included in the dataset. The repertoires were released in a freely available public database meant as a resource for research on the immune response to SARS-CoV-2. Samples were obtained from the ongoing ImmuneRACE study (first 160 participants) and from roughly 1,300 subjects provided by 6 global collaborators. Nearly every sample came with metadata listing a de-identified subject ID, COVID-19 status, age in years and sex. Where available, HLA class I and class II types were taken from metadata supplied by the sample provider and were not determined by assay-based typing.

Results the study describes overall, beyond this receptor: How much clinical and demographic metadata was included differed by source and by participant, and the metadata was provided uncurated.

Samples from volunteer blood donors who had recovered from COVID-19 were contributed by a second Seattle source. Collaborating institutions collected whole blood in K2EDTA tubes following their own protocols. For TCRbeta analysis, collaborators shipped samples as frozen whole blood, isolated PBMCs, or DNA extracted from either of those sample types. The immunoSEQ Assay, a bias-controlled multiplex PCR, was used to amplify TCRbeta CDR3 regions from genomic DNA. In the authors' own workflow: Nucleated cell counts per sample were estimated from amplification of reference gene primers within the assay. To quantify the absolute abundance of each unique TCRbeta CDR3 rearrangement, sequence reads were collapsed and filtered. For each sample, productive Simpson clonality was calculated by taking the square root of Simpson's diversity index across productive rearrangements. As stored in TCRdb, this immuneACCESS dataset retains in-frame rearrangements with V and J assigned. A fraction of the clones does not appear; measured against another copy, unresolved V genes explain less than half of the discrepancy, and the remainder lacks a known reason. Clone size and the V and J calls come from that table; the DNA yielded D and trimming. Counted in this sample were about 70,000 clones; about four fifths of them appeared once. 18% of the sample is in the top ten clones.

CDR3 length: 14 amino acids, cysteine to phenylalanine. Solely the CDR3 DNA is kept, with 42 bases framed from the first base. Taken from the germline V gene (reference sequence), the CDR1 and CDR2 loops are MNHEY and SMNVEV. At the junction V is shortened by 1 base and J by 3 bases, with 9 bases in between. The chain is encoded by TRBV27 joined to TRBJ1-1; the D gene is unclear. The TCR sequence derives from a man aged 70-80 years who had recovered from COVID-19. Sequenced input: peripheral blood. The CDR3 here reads CASSLYDTDTEAFF. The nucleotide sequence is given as TGTGCCAGCAGTTTATACGACACAGACACTGAAGCTTTCTTT.